This record concerns one TCR beta chain sequence. The junction shows a germline mismatch at one end, possibly a read error. The sample is drawn from a study of T cells in Graves' hyperthyroidism and ophthalmopathy. From RNA transcripts, TCR beta CDR3 regions were amplified. The HTBI primer set served for first-round RT-PCR of the TCR CDR3. Using its own MiXCR run on the multiplex PCR reads, TCRdb lists one record per CDR3 protein. The data contain over 300,000 distinct CDR3 sequences, roughly 13% of them singletons. In making diagnoses, clinical symptoms, serum thyroxine and TRAb, thyroid ultrasound and orbital computed tomography were all used. PBMCs came from around 10 ml fresh peripheral blood. Germline values: CDR1 KGHSH, CDR2 LQKENI. The CDR3 has 16 amino acids.

J is TRBJ2-5 and V is TRBV18, with TRBD2 as a possible D gene (6 bases). This clonotype was sampled from a woman aged 35 to 49 with Graves' ophthalmopathy. Specimen: blood. For the CDR3, the DNA is TGTACCAGCTCACCGGTCGGAGGGGTTCTTCAAGAGACCCAGTACTTC. This codes for CTSSPVGGVLQETQYF.